Below are 25 T cell receptor beta chains sequenced from a single sample in a study of blood T cells in healthy people across ages. For the second PCR, which ran for roughly 6 to 12 cycles, a sample-barcoded 5' primer and a J-beta primer mix were used. In TCRdb, the 5' RACE reads were re-called with MiXCR into one record per CDR3 protein. The repertoire consists of 550,000 to 650,000 distinct CDR3 sequences, with 25% to 35% occurring once and the leading ten covering about a sixth. The sequenced sample consisted of blood. The receptor source for this set is a woman of 80 years or more in good health.

The chain couples TRBV5-1 to TRBJ2-7; maybe TRBD1 (5 bases). The CDR3 length is 12 residues. Trimming took off 4 bases at V and 5 bases at J, with 10 bases between the two ends. Germline V CDR1 and CDR2: SGHRS, YFSETQ. The CDR3 DNA is TGCGCCAGCAGCCCCAGGGTAGACGAGCAGTACTTC. Amino acids: CASSPRVDEQYF.

Comment on this clonotype: A junction boundary mismatches the germline segment, possibly from a read error. The rearrangement links TRBV3-1 to TRBJ1-2; TRBD1 is a possible D gene (5 bases). Germline CDR1 is LGHDT and CDR2 is YNNKEL (reference sequence). The CDR3 totals 16 residues. The DNA of the CDR3 is TGTGCCAACAGCCAAGCGGGGGAAGGGCGAAGCTATGGCTACACCTTC. It translates to CANSQAGEGRSYGYTF. The full variable domain, rest sourced from reference TRBV3-1 and TRBJ1-2, is DTAVSQTPKYLVTQMGNDKSIKCEQNLGHDTMYWYKQDSKKFLKIMFSYNNKELIINETVPNRFSPKSPDKAHLNLHINSLELGDSAVYFCANSQAGEGRSYGYTFGSGTRLTVV.

The V and J genes are TRBV27 and TRBJ2-5, with D hard to call. The DNA end is more similar to TRBJ2-7, so the J call may be wrong. This CDR3 comprises 11 residues. From germline, CDR1 is MNHEY and CDR2 SMNVEV (reference sequence). Here the CDR3 reads CASPSGVEQYF. The CDR3 DNA reads as TGTGCCAGCCCTAGTGGGGTCGAGCAGTACTTC.

This clonotype occurred many times. The chain combines TRBV20-1 with TRBJ1-2, with D perhaps matching TRBD1 (6 bases). Trimming took 5 bases from V and 8 from J, leaving 15 bases between them. Per germline, CDR1 DFQATT and CDR2 SNEGSKA (reference sequence). This CDR3 has 12 residues. CDR3 in amino acids: CSALGRGYGYTF. CDR3 nucleotides: TGCAGTGCTCTTGGAAGGGGGTACGGCTACACCTTC.

The chain is built from TRBV7-9 and TRBJ2-1, with D possibly TRBD2 on 6 matching bases. Germline V gene lookup returns CDR1 SEHNR and CDR2 FQNEAQ (reference sequence). This CDR3 has 18 amino acids. Trimming stripped 5 bases from V and 1 base from J, with 21 bases between. CDR3 loop: CASSPDRGGALSYNEQFF. In DNA, the CDR3 is TGTGCCAGCAGCCCCGATCGCGGCGGGGCCCTTTCCTACAATGAGCAGTTCTTC.

Remarks on this clonotype: A much bigger clone sits one base away, suggesting this may be a read error. The J gene is TRBJ2-7, the V gene TRBV6-5; D is perhaps TRBD1 or TRBD2 (5 bases each). V was pared by 4 bases and J by 7 bases, with 20 bases between. The length of the CDR3 is 15 residues. CDR1 MNHEY and CDR2 SVGAGI come from the germline V gene. The CDR3 DNA follows: TGTGCCAGCAGTTCCTACACGGGACGTCACAATGAGCAGTACTTC. Translated, it gives CASSSYTGRHNEQYF.

This clonotype was counted many times. CDR3 region: CASSLFIQGVYGYTF. The CDR3 DNA sequence: TGTGCCAGCAGCTTATTCATTCAGGGTGTGTATGGCTACACCTTC. The chain has TRBV7-2 and TRBJ1-2; a possible D gene is TRBD1 (5 bases). CDR1 is SGHTA and CDR2 is FQGNSA in the germline V gene. The CDR3 totals 15 residues. V dropped 2 bases and J dropped 5 bases, with 15 bases sitting between them.

This clonotype was counted ten times or more. V gene TRBV12-3 or TRBV12-4 combines with J gene TRBJ1-6, with 7 bases that match TRBD1. The CDR3 totals 14 residues. The ends lost 6 bases at V and 7 bases at J; junction bases unmatched: 6. CDR3 amino acids: CASRAGTANSPLHF. The DNA of the CDR3 is TGTGCCAGCAGAGCCGGGACAGCAAATTCACCCCTCCACTTT.

This clonotype was seen ten or more times. The chain has TRBV7-2 and TRBJ2-7; TRBD2 matches at 14 bases. This CDR3 is built from 15 residues. Looked up from germline, CDR1 is SGHTA and CDR2 is FQGNSA. V shed 6 bases, J shed 2 bases, and the junction held 3 bases outside the gene matches. CDR3 sequence: CASSRTSGGPYEQYF. CDR3 in DNA: TGTGCCAGCAGTCGGACTAGCGGGGGGCCCTACGAGCAGTACTTC.

The count of this clonotype is one. The chain couples TRBV4-2 to TRBJ2-7; 10 positions match TRBD2. There are 15 residues in the CDR3. Unmatched junction bases numbered 14, after V lost 8 bases and J lost 7 bases. The germline gives CDR1 LGHNA, CDR2 YNFKEQ. CDR3 sequence: CASGLASGGYNEQYF. In DNA, the CDR3 is TGTGCCAGCGGCCTTGCTAGCGGGGGCTACAATGAGCAGTACTTC.

This clonotype was counted only a few times. V and J are TRBV5-5 and TRBJ2-2; 9 bases match TRBD1. Germline V lookup: CDR1 SGHKS, CDR2 YYEKEE (reference sequence). This CDR3 contains 16 residues. The V segment lost 4 bases and the J segment 5 bases; nucleotides outside the gene matches: 9. The CDR3 region has the DNA TGTGCCAGCAGCGACGTCCACAGGGGGCCTACCGGGGAGCTGTTTTTT. It codes for CASSDVHRGPTGELFF.

This clonotype occurred a few times. A read error may explain this, as a much larger clone is one base away. The chain employs TRBV4-1 and TRBJ2-1, with 7 bases that match TRBD1. The J call is in doubt because the DNA end fits TRBJ2-7 better. The CDR3 runs to 17 residues. CDR1 is MGHRA, CDR2 YSYEKL, per germline. CDR3 protein: CASSQDENRGLYNEQYF. The DNA for the CDR3 is TGCGCCAGCAGCCAAGATGAGAACAGGGGCCTTTACAATGAGCAGTACTTC.

This clonotype was picked up a small number of times. The chain is built from TRBV2 and TRBJ1-1, with 11 bases that match TRBD1. V was clipped by 6 bases and J by 11 bases; unmatched bases: 11. The germline V gene has CDR1 SNHLY and CDR2 FYNNEI. The CDR3 covers 14 residues. CDR3 nucleotides: TGTGCCAGCAGAATGGGACAGGGGGAACAGGGGGCTTTCTTT. Translating it yields CASRMGQGEQGAFF.

The chain joins TRBV15 to TRBJ1-2; TRBD1 aligns across 7 bases. This CDR3 is 14 amino acids long. Per germline, CDR1 LNHNV and CDR2 YYDKDF (reference sequence). With 5 bases clipped from V and 2 bases from J, the junction kept 5 bases outside the gene matches. CDR3 in DNA: TGTGCCACCAGCCAGGGGGGCCCCAACTATGGCTACACCTTC. As protein: CATSQGGPNYGYTF.

A few counts support this clonotype. With a much larger clone just one base away, this may be a read error. The chain couples TRBV12-3 or TRBV12-4 to TRBJ2-7; perhaps TRBD2 as D (5 bases). V was trimmed by 0 bases and J by 7 bases, leaving 13 bases between them. This CDR3 contains 14 residues. CDR3 sequence reads: CASSLAGSSNEQYF. The CDR3 nucleotides read TGTGCCAGCAGTTTAGCGGGGTCTAGCAATGAGCAGTACTTC.

This clonotype was counted many times. The chain combines TRBV5-1 with TRBJ2-3; possibly TRBD1 or TRBD2 for D (5 bases each). V gave up 2 bases and J gave up 1 base, with 8 bases separating them. CDR1 and CDR2 (germline): SGHRS, YFSETQ. CDR3 length: 14 residues. CDR3 amino acids: CASSFQGGTDTQYF. The CDR3 coding sequence is TGCGCCAGCAGCTTCCAGGGAGGCACAGATACGCAGTATTTT.

Many counts were recorded for this clonotype. The chain links TRBV6-5 to TRBJ1-2; TRBD1 matches 9 bases. The CDR3 consists of 16 residues. Trimming removed 0 bases from V and 1 base from J; junction bases left unmatched: 3. Germline values: CDR1 MNHEY, CDR2 SVGAGI. The DNA of the CDR3 is TGTGCCAGCAGTTACTCAGGGACAGGGATTAACTATGGCTACACCTTC. Translating it yields CASSYSGTGINYGYTF.

With regard to this clonotype: Since a much larger clone is just one base distant, this may be a read error. This CDR3 reads CTSSRPGGSGELFF. The CDR3 bases are TGTACCAGCAGCCGCCCCGGTGGGTCCGGGGAGCTGTTTTTT. The chain couples TRBV13 to TRBJ2-2; D not certain. Germline V gives CDR1 PRHDT, CDR2 FYEKMQ (reference sequence). The CDR3 is 14 amino acids. The whole variable domain, filled in from reference TRBV13 and TRBJ2-2, reads AAGVIQSPRHLIKEKRETATLKCYPIPRHDTVYWYQQGPGQDPQFLISFYEKMQSDKGSIPDRFSAQQFSDYHSELNMSSLELGDSALYFCTSSRPGGSGELFFGEGSRLTVL.

The chain combines TRBV29-1 with TRBJ2-3; 11 bases match TRBD2. The CDR3 totals 16 residues. Germline CDR1 reads SQVTM; CDR2 reads ANQGSEA. The V segment lost 4 bases and the J segment 0 bases; nucleotides outside the gene matches: 6. The CDR3 nucleotides are TGCAGCGTTGTTCTAGCGGGAGGAACTAGCACAGATACGCAGTATTTT. Amino acids: CSVVLAGGTSTDTQYF.

V is TRBV20-1 and J is TRBJ1-6; 9 bases are a match to TRBD1. V dropped 1 base and J dropped 9; count of bases not matched to a gene: 10. The germline CDR1 and CDR2 sequences are DFQATT and SNEGSKA (reference sequence). This CDR3 is built from 16 residues. CDR3 sequence (DNA): TGCAGTGCTAGAGCTGGGACAGGGAAAGATAGTTCACCCCTCCACTTT. As protein: CSARAGTGKDSSPLHF.

This clonotype was counted many times. V gene TRBV7-8 combines with J gene TRBJ1-4; 7 bases fit TRBD1. With 5 bases clipped from V and 5 bases from J, the junction kept 11 bases outside the gene matches. The CDR3 is 16 residues long. CDR1 and CDR2 (germline): SGHVS, FQNEAQ. The CDR3 DNA is TGTGCCAGCAGCCGACAGGGATGGACTGGGAATGAAAAACTGTTTTTT. It translates to CASSRQGWTGNEKLFF.

In regard to this clonotype: This may come from a read error, since a much larger clone is one base off. This rearrangement joins TRBV28 to TRBJ2-1, with a tentative D call TRBD2 (5 bases). The J call may be faulty, since TRBJ2-7 better matches the DNA end. The CDR3 is 15 residues long. Germline V gene data show CDR1 as MDHEN and CDR2 as SYDVKM. CDR3 sequence: CASSFPSLAYNEQYF. In DNA, the CDR3 is TGTGCCAGCAGTTTCCCCAGCCTAGCCTACAATGAGCAGTACTTC.

Comment on this clonotype: This sequence may be a read error, since a much larger clone differs from it by one base. This chain uses TRBV20-1 with TRBJ2-7, with D perhaps matching TRBD1 (7 bases). CDR3 length equals 12 residues. Trimming shortened V by 4 bases and J by 10 bases, and 17 bases separated the two germline ends. Germline V gene sequence: CDR1 DFQATT, CDR2 SNEGSKA (reference sequence). CDR3 sequence: CSAKITGEAQYF. As DNA, the CDR3 is TGCAGTGCTAAAATCACAGGGGAGGCCCAGTACTTC.

The rearrangement links TRBV12-3 or TRBV12-4 to TRBJ1-2, with a tentative D call TRBD1 (6 bases). This CDR3 has 14 residues. V shed 3 bases and J shed 8 bases, with 16 bases lying between them. In nucleotides, the CDR3 is TGTGCCAGCAGTTTCCCCGGACAGCTCTGGGGCTACACCTTC. Its protein is CASSFPGQLWGYTF.

This clonotype has a count of ten or more. The chain is built from TRBV12-3 or TRBV12-4 and TRBJ2-7; 10 bases agree with TRBD1. The CDR3 is 16 residues long. The J segment lost 0 bases and the V segment lost 6 bases, leaving 8 bases of the junction unmatched. CDR3 DNA: TGTGCCAGCAGACCAGGACAGGGGGGAAACTCCTACGAGCAGTACTTC. Translation gives CASRPGQGGNSYEQYF.